Presented here are 6 T cell receptor beta chains from one specimen sequenced in a study of OX40 agonist ivuxolimab in advanced cancers. Produced via immunoSEQ multiplex PCR; TCRdb's table is partial and in-frame only. The table records about 46,000 clones, approximately 88% of them present only once. The specimen was CD4+ or CD8+ T cells sorted from blood, collected in a trial of the OX40 agonist ivuxolimab. The origin of the receptors is an adult with an advanced solid tumor such as melanoma, head and neck, liver or kidney cancer.

This chain links TRBV5-1 with TRBJ2-7; 7 bases map to TRBD1. The CDR3 spans 16 residues. V gave up 2 bases and J gave up 5 bases; unmatched junction bases: 13. Germline assignment: CDR1 SGHRS and CDR2 YFSETQ. The CDR3 loop is CASSFRQGGVRNEQYF. Written as DNA, the CDR3 is TGCGCCAGCAGCTTCCGACAGGGTGGAGTGAGAAACGAGCAGTACTTC. The whole variable domain, remainder taken from reference TRBV5-1 and TRBJ2-7, is KAGVTQTPRYLIKTRGQQVTLSCSPISGHRSVSWYQQTPGQGLQFLFEYFSETQRNKGNFPGRFSGRQFSNSRSEMNVSTLELGDSALYLCASSFRQGGVRNEQYFGPGTRLTVT.

The chain couples TRBV7-8 to TRBJ2-1; D may be TRBD1 (5 bases). The length of the CDR3 is 17 residues. CDR1 is SGHVS and CDR2 is FQNEAQ in the germline V gene. Trimming took off 5 bases at V and 9 bases at J, with 26 bases between the two ends. DNA for the CDR3: TGTGCCAGCAGCCCTTCCGCTCTTCCGCAGGGATGGGGTGAGCAGTTCTTC. It encodes CASSPSALPQGWGEQFF.

The V gene is TRBV4-1, the J gene TRBJ1-2; the D is unclear. Germline CDR1 is MGHRA and CDR2 is YSYEKL. The CDR3 spans 16 residues. V lost 0 bases and J lost 6, with 17 bases in between. The CDR3 DNA follows: TGCGCCAGCAGCCAAGATTTGACCTCGGCCAGAGATGGCTACACCTTC. It translates to CASSQDLTSARDGYTF.

V gene TRBV13 combines with J gene TRBJ2-7; D is unresolved. This CDR3 is 12 amino acids long. V lost 1 base and J lost 5, with 6 bases in between. Germline V lookup: CDR1 PRHDT, CDR2 FYEKMQ (reference sequence). Here the CDR3 reads CASSLAFNEQYF. The CDR3, as DNA: TGTGCCAGCAGCTTAGCCTTCAACGAGCAGTACTTC.

The chain is built from TRBV9 and TRBJ2-1, with TRBD1 matching 8 bases. Trimming took 6 bases from V and 6 from J; bases not matched to a gene: 11. The CDR3 has 15 amino acids. Looked up from germline, CDR1 is SGDLS and CDR2 is YYNGEE. The CDR3 sequence is CASTSGGIRVNEQFF. CDR3 nucleotides: TGTGCCAGCACTTCAGGGGGCATTCGAGTCAATGAGCAGTTCTTC. The full variable domain, completed using reference TRBV9 and TRBJ2-1, is DSGVTQTPKHLITATGQRVTLRCSPRSGDLSVYWYQQSLDQGLQFLIQYYNGEERAKGNILERFSAQQFPDLHSELNLSSLELGDSALYFCASTSGGIRVNEQFFGPGTRLTVL.

V usage is TRBV5-4 and J usage is TRBJ2-7; the match to TRBD2 covers 7 bases. Unmatched junction bases numbered 16, after V lost 4 bases and J lost 9 bases. Germline CDR1 is SGHNT and CDR2 is YYREEE (reference sequence). The CDR3 is 15 amino acids. In DNA, the CDR3 is TGTGCCAGCAGCCTGGACGTGGGAGGGCAGGTTGTGCAGTACTTC. This codes for CASSLDVGGQVVQYF.